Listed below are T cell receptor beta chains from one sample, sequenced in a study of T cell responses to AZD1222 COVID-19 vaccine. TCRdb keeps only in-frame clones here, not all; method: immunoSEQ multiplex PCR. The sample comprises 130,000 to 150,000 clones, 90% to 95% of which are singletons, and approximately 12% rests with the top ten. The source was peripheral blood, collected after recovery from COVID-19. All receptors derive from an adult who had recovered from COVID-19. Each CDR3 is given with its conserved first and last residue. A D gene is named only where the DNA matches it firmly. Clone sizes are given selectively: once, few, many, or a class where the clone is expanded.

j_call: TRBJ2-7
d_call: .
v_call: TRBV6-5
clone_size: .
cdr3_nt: TGTGCCAGCAGTTGGTCAGACGGCGAGCAGTACTTC
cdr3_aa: CASSWSDGEQYF

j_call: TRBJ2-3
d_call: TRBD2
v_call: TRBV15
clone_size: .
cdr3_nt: TGTGCCACCAGCAGAGATCCTGCGGGAGCGGTAAAAAGCACAGATACGCAGTATTTT
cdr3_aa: CATSRDPAGAVKSTDTQYF

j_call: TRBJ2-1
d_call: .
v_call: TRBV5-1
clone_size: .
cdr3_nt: TGCGCCAGCAGCCTCGCCGGCAGCGGTATATGGGAGCAGTTCTTC
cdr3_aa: CASSLAGSGIWEQFF

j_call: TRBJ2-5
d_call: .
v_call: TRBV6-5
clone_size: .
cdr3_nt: TGTGCCAGCAGTAGTTTTCCGGGGTCAAAAGAGACCCAGTACTTC
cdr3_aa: CASSSFPGSKETQYF

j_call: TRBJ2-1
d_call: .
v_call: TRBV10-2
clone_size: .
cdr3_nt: TGCGCCAGCGCAGGGACCTCCTACAATGAGCAGTTCTTC
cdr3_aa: CASAGTSYNEQFF

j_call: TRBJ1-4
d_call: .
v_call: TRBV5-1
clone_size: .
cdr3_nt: TGCGCCAGCAGCTTGGGGAAGGTCGTGGATGAAAAACTGTTTTTT
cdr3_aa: CASSLGKVVDEKLFF

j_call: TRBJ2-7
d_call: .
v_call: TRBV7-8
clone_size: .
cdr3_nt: TGTGCCAGCAGCGTCACAGGGAGCTCCTACGAGCAGTACTTC
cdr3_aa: CASSVTGSSYEQYF

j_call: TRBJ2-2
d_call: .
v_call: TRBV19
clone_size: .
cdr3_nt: TGTGCCAGTAGTATATGGAACACCGGGGAGCTGTTTTTT
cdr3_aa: CASSIWNTGELFF

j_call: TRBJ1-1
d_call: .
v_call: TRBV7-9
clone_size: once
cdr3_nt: TGTGCCAGCAGCTTGAGGGGGTTCAGTTTGAACACTGAAGCTTTCTTT
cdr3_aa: CASSLRGFSLNTEAFF

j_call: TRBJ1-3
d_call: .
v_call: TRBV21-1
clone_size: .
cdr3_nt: TGTGCCAGCAGCAAAGGGGGGAGGAGGAGCTCTGGAAACACCATATATTTT
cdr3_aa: CASSKGGRRSSGNTIYF

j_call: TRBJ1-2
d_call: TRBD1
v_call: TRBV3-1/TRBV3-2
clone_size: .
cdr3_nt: TGTGCCAGCAGCCAAGTTACAGGGGGCCACTATGGCTACACCTTC
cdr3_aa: CASSQVTGGHYGYTF

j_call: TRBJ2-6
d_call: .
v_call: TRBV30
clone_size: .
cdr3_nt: TGTGCCTGGAGTGTAGGCGGTTTTGGGGCCAACGTCCTGACTTTC
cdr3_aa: CAWSVGGFGANVLTF

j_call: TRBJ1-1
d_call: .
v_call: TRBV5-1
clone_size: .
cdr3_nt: TGCGCCAGCAGCTTGGACCGCGCAGGAACTGACACTGAAGCTTTCTTT
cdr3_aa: CASSLDRAGTDTEAFF

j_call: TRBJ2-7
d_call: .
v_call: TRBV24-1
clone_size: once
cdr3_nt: TGTGCCACCAGTGATTTGTCTTCTCCCTACGAGCAGTACTTC
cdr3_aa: CATSDLSSPYEQYF

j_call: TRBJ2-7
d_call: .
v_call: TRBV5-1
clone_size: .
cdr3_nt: TGCGCCAGCAGCTTGGAGCAGGGGCCTACGTACGAGCAGTACTTC
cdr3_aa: CASSLEQGPTYEQYF